One and the same sample provided the 15 T cell receptor beta chains below, sequenced in a study of CD4 T cells in relation to SARS-CoV-2 and coronaviruses. These receptors lack a known antigen. The unexposed donors gave CD4+ T cells in about 2011-2018, prior to COVID-19. Isolation of CD4+ T cells took place after less than 11 days in culture. The assay was immunoSEQ multiplex PCR, and TCRdb's table has in-frame clones only and misses some. Among some 21,000 clones listed, over 60% were seen once. Sequenced sample: CD4+ T cells from PBMCs, cultured in vitro. The receptors stem from a human donor in good health.

The chain has TRBV7-3 and TRBJ2-1, with TRBD2 matching 12 bases. CDR3 length equals 16 residues. Germline trimming cut 8 bases from V and 9 bases from J; bases unmatched to any gene: 14. CDR1 SGHTA and CDR2 FQGTGA come from the germline V gene. CDR3 region: CASEEGVTSGSSEQFF. Written as DNA, the CDR3 is TGTGCCAGCGAGGAAGGGGTGACTAGCGGGAGTAGTGAGCAGTTCTTC.

The chain uses TRBV7-2 and TRBJ2-1, with D possibly being TRBD1 (10 bases). Trimming took 8 bases from V and 4 from J, leaving 18 bases between them. The germline CDR1 and CDR2 sequences are SGHTA and FQGNSA. The CDR3 is 15 amino acids. This chain's CDR3 is CASAGGDRGYNEQFF. For the CDR3, the DNA is TGTGCCAGCGCGGGGGGGGACAGGGGTTACAATGAGCAGTTCTTC.

The chain uses TRBV6-1 and TRBJ1-4, with 7 bases matching TRBD1. Trimming removed 2 bases from V and 10 bases from J; junction bases left unmatched: 10. Germline V gene data show CDR1 as MNHNS and CDR2 as SASEGT. There are 15 residues in the CDR3. CDR3 protein: CASSESGQGDGKLFF. CDR3 DNA: TGTGCCAGCAGTGAATCCGGGCAGGGGGACGGAAAACTGTTTTTT.

This chain joins TRBV3-1 (or the pseudogene TRBV3-2) and TRBJ2-7, with D tentatively TRBD1 (5 bases). CDR1 and CDR2 (germline): LGHDT, YNNKEL (reference sequence). CDR3 length: 17 amino acids. The V and J ends lost 0 bases and 2 bases respectively, with 17 bases between them. CDR3 sequence: CASSQEVETPQAYEQYF. The CDR3 region has the DNA TGTGCCAGCAGCCAAGAAGTCGAGACTCCACAGGCCTACGAGCAGTACTTC.

This clone was found once. The chain uses TRBV7-9 and TRBJ2-5, with 8 bases matching TRBD2. The germline CDR1 and CDR2 sequences are SEHNR and FQNEAQ (reference sequence). This CDR3 spans 16 amino acids. The V gene end was trimmed by 3 bases and the J gene end by 5 bases; junction bases not matched to a gene: 11. CDR3 residues: CASSFRLAGGGETQYF. In nucleotides, the CDR3 is TGTGCCAGCAGCTTTCGCCTAGCGGGTGGTGGGGAGACCCAGTACTTC.

The V and J genes are TRBV6-4 and TRBJ2-2; possible D gene TRBD2, 6 bases. The germline V gene has CDR1 MRHNA and CDR2 SNTAGT. V was trimmed by 4 bases and J by 3 bases, leaving 6 bases between them. There are 13 residues in the CDR3. This CDR3 reads CASSAGDTGELFF. The CDR3, as DNA: TGTGCCAGCAGTGCGGGGGACACCGGGGAGCTGTTTTTT.

This rearrangement joins TRBV7-9 to TRBJ2-3; TRBD2 agrees at 10 bases. Germline V gene lookup returns CDR1 SEHNR and CDR2 FQNEAQ (reference sequence). The CDR3 contains 16 residues. The junction had 14 bases not matched to a gene; V was cut back by 8 bases and J by 6 bases. The CDR3 region has the DNA TGTGCCAGCTCGCGGGGTCTAGCGGGAGAGTCGGATACGCAGTATTTT. Amino acids: CASSRGLAGESDTQYF.

The chain carries TRBV12-3 or TRBV12-4 and TRBJ2-7, with D tentatively TRBD1 (5 bases). The V gene lost 5 bases and the J gene lost 3 bases, with 11 bases spanning the gap. This CDR3 contains 13 residues. CDR3 amino acids: CASSKDKLYEQYF. The CDR3 bases are TGTGCCAGCAGTAAGGACAAACTCTACGAGCAGTACTTC.

The CDR3 here is CASSYNGQGSYEQYF. CDR3 coding DNA: TGTGCCAGCAGTTACAATGGACAGGGAAGCTACGAGCAGTACTTC. This chain uses TRBV6-2 or TRBV6-3 with TRBJ2-7; TRBD1 matches at 8 bases. Trimming cost V 2 bases and J 3 bases; bases outside gene matches: 6. Germline CDR1 is MNHEY and CDR2 is SVGEGT. CDR3 length: 15 amino acids.

The genes are TRBV19 and TRBJ1-2; 8 bases are shared with TRBD1. Germline lookup yields CDR1 LNHDA and CDR2 SQIVND (reference sequence). The V and J ends lost 3 bases and 4 bases, in that order; junction bases with no gene match: 7. The CDR3 loop spans 15 amino acids. The CDR3 nucleotides read TGTGCCAGTAGTATCGGACAGGGCTCCATCTATGGCTACACCTTC. As protein: CASSIGQGSIYGYTF.

V gene TRBV11-1 combines with J gene TRBJ1-2, with D possibly being TRBD1 (5 bases). The V end was cut by 5 bases, the J end by 0 bases, with 16 bases between. Germline CDR1 SGHAT, CDR2 FQDESV (reference sequence). The CDR3 loop spans 16 amino acids. The DNA of the CDR3 is TGTGCCAGCAGCCCGGGGGACCGAACCCCTAACTATGGCTACACCTTC. It translates to CASSPGDRTPNYGYTF.

The chain carries TRBV6-5 and TRBJ1-5, with D possibly matching TRBD1 (6 bases). The CDR3 length is 15 residues. V lost 5 bases, J lost 6 bases, and 17 bases lay in between. CDR1 and CDR2 (germline): MNHEY, SVGAGI. CDR3 nucleotide sequence: TGTGCCAGCAGTAGATCCGGGACACAAGGTCAGCCCCAGCATTTT. Protein sequence: CASSRSGTQGQPQHF.

The rearrangement joins TRBV6-5 to TRBJ1-1; D remains ambiguous. The V end was cut by 2 bases, the J end by 3 bases, with 16 bases between. CDR1 and CDR2 from the germline V gene are MNHEY and SVGAGI. The CDR3 is made up of 16 amino acids. This CDR3 reads CASSYQQASQYTEAFF. The CDR3 nucleotides are TGTGCCAGCAGTTACCAGCAGGCGTCGCAGTACACTGAAGCTTTCTTT.

CDR3 amino acids: CASSRASGSSGTDTQYF. DNA for the CDR3: TGTGCCAGCTCACGGGCTAGCGGAAGCTCAGGTACAGATACGCAGTATTTT. This chain links TRBV18 with TRBJ2-3, with TRBD2 matching over 7 bases. V lost 4 bases, J lost 3 bases, and 13 bases stayed unmatched. The CDR3 consists of 17 residues. Germline CDR1 reads KGHSH; CDR2 reads LQKENI.

The J gene is TRBJ2-4, the V gene TRBV29-1; D gene unclear. The CDR3 loop spans 15 amino acids. Germline CDR1 is SQVTM and CDR2 is ANQGSEA. The germline V and J ends were trimmed by 0 bases and 3 bases, with 12 bases remaining between them. In nucleotides, the CDR3 is TGCAGCGTTGAAGATAGTGGTTCGGTCAAAAACATTCAGTACTTC. Its protein product is CSVEDSGSVKNIQYF.